Below are 25 T cell receptor beta chains sequenced from a single sample in a study of T cell repertoires in cytomegalovirus infection. Using its own MiXCR run on the reads, TCRdb lists one record per CDR3 protein. Counted here are approximately 730,000 distinct CDR3 sequences, 25% to 30% occurring once; the ten biggest clones make up about 12%. Antigens for these TCRs are unknown. The sequencing used cultured CD8+ T cells from PBMCs, collected from culture after CMV antigen stimulation. These receptors originate from a human donor in good health (CMV status not recorded). Some clones in this sample may be carry-over from other donors' samples.

This clonotype was seen only a few times. The J gene is TRBJ1-1, the V gene TRBV12-3 or TRBV12-4; 9 nucleotides align to TRBD1. CDR3 length equals 18 residues. V shed 6 bases and J 0 bases; nucleotides not matched to a gene: 14. The CDR3: CASSPAITGGGMNTEAFF. The DNA of the CDR3 is TGTGCCAGCAGCCCAGCCATTACAGGGGGCGGAATGAACACTGAAGCTTTCTTT.

The chain employs TRBV27 and TRBJ2-7, with TRBD1 matching 9 bases. The CDR3 totals 15 residues. The J segment lost 6 bases and the V segment lost 2 bases, leaving 8 bases of the junction unmatched. Germline-derived CDR1 and CDR2 are MNHEY and SMNVEV (reference sequence). The CDR3 DNA reads TGTGCCAGCAGTTTAATACAGGGGGCGGTAGGCGAGCAGTACTTC. Encoded protein: CASSLIQGAVGEQYF.

Only a few counts were recorded for this clonotype. The chain carries TRBV12-3 or TRBV12-4 and TRBJ2-7; weak D call: TRBD1 (7 bases). The CDR3 is 13 residues long. The V end was cut by 6 bases, the J end by 6 bases, with 15 bases between. The CDR3 nucleotides are TGTGCCAGCAGCCCCCCAGGGGGGACCGAGCAGTACGTC. Translating gives CASSPPGGTEQYV.

The CDR3 sequence is CASSLSRGQGNRYNEQFF. As DNA, the CDR3 is TGTGCCAGCAGCTTAAGCAGGGGGCAGGGGAATCGTTATAATGAGCAGTTCTTC. The V gene is TRBV7-2, the J gene TRBJ2-1; TRBD1 aligns across 8 bases. V dropped 2 bases and J dropped 7; count of bases not matched to a gene: 16. Germline lookup yields CDR1 SGHTA and CDR2 FQGNSA. The CDR3 has 18 amino acids.

This chain links TRBV6-1 with TRBJ2-7; D perhaps matches TRBD2 (5 bases). The length of the CDR3 is 13 residues. Trimming cost V 7 bases and J 7 bases, with 17 bases left between them. Per germline, CDR1 MNHNS and CDR2 SASEGT. CDR3 nucleotides: TGTGCCAGCACCCCGACTGAGGGTCGGGAGCAGTACGTC. It codes for CASTPTEGREQYV.

V usage is TRBV27 and J usage is TRBJ1-4, with 9 bases that match TRBD1. This CDR3 is 18 amino acids long. The ends lost 5 bases at V and 6 bases at J; junction bases unmatched: 16. Germline CDR1 is MNHEY and CDR2 is SMNVEV (reference sequence). The CDR3 protein is CASSLGQGAPEPHEKLFF. CDR3 DNA: TGTGCCAGCAGTCTGGGACAGGGTGCTCCAGAACCTCATGAAAAACTGTTTTTT. The complete variable domain, with remaining parts taken from reference TRBV27 and TRBJ1-4, reads EAQVTQNPRYLITVTGKKLTVTCSQNMNHEYMSWYRQDPGLGLRQIYYSMNVEVTDKGDVPEGYKVSRKEKRNFPLILESPSPNQTSLYFCASSLGQGAPEPHEKLFFGSGTQLSVL.

This rearrangement joins TRBV25-1 to TRBJ1-2, with a weak D call TRBD1 (5 bases). CDR1 and CDR2 (germline): MGHDK, SYGVNS. This CDR3 has 16 amino acids. Trimming shortened V by 8 bases and J by 2 bases, and 21 bases separated the two germline ends. CDR3 sequence: CASGGAGPLPNYGYTF. CDR3 in DNA: TGTGCCAGCGGAGGGGCGGGGCCCCTCCCCAACTATGGCTACACCTTC.

The rearrangement links TRBV6-2 or TRBV6-3 to TRBJ2-1, with a possible D match to TRBD1 (7 bases). From germline, CDR1 is MNHEY and CDR2 SVGEGT. CDR3 length equals 16 residues. The V gene lost 6 bases and the J gene lost 2 bases, with 17 bases spanning the gap. In DNA form, the CDR3 reads TGTGCCAGCAGAATCGACGGCAGGGGGGCCTACAATGAGCAGTTCTTC. Encoded protein: CASRIDGRGAYNEQFF.

This sequence joins TRBV5-1 and TRBJ2-2; D remains unclear. The CDR3 loop spans 15 amino acids. Germline CDR1 reads SGHRS; CDR2 reads YFSETQ. Trimming removed 0 bases from V and 5 bases from J, with 11 bases in between. The CDR3 sequence is CASSLEEVGTGELFF. The CDR3 DNA reads TGCGCCAGCAGCTTGGAAGAGGTGGGAACCGGGGAGCTGTTTTTT.

The chain couples TRBV24-1 to TRBJ2-2; no clear D. Germline assignment: CDR1 KGHDR and CDR2 SFDVKD. The CDR3 spans 15 residues. Trimming stripped 0 bases from V and 4 bases from J, with 8 bases between. This chain's CDR3 is CATSDLLRSTGELFF. The CDR3 DNA reads as TGTGCCACCAGTGATTTGCTCCGATCCACCGGGGAGCTGTTTTTT.

This clonotype appeared a few times. The V and J genes are TRBV20-1 and TRBJ2-1; 8 bases are a match to TRBD2. J was trimmed by 9 bases and V by 0 bases; bases with no gene match: 10. The CDR3 totals 15 residues. Germline CDR1 reads DFQATT; CDR2 reads SNEGSKA (reference sequence). The CDR3 loop reads CSARDRVGGAGEQFF. The CDR3, as DNA: TGCAGTGCTAGAGATCGTGTCGGGGGGGCCGGTGAGCAGTTCTTC.

In its sample, this clonotype was seen a few times. The V and J genes are TRBV12-5 and TRBJ2-2, with D possibly being TRBD1 or TRBD2 (5 bases each). The germline V gene encodes CDR1 LGHNT and CDR2 FRNRAP. V was trimmed by 3 bases and J by 3 bases, leaving 14 bases between them. This CDR3 spans 16 amino acids. The CDR3: CASGFGTVGYTGELFF. The CDR3, as DNA: TGTGCTAGTGGTTTTGGGACGGTGGGATACACCGGGGAGCTGTTTTTT.

The rearrangement joins TRBV6-5 to TRBJ2-1, with 14 bases fitting TRBD2. The germline V gene encodes CDR1 MNHEY and CDR2 SVGAGI. The CDR3 is 19 residues long. V dropped 2 bases and J dropped 0; count of bases not matched to a gene: 6. The CDR3 DNA reads as TGTGCCAGCAGTTACGGAGGACTAGCGGGGGGAAGCTCCTACAATGAGCAGTTCTTC. Translated, it gives CASSYGGLAGGSSYNEQFF.

Concerning this clonotype: A much larger clone differs from this one at a single base, so this may be a read error. The chain links TRBV7-2 to TRBJ2-5; the D is unclear. Trimming removed 2 bases from V and 1 base from J, with 14 bases in between. Germline CDR1 SGHTA, CDR2 FQGNSA. The CDR3 spans 16 residues. The CDR3: CASSLFFSSIQETQYF. The CDR3 bases are TGTGCCAGCAGCTTATTTTTTTCTTCCATCCAAGAGACCCAGTACTTC.

This clonotype was seen more than once but under ten times. The J gene is TRBJ2-1, the V gene TRBV7-6; 9 bases match TRBD2. This CDR3 comprises 16 residues. Trimming took 2 bases from V and 6 from J; bases not matched to a gene: 8. Germline V lookup: CDR1 SGHVS, CDR2 FNYEAQ. CDR3 nucleotide sequence: TGTGCCAGCAGCTTACGGGGAGCGGGGGGAGGCAATGAGCAGTTCTTC. Translated: CASSLRGAGGGNEQFF.

This clonotype was seen at least ten times. This chain links TRBV7-6 with TRBJ2-1, with D perhaps TRBD1 or TRBD2 (5 bases each). V lost 5 bases to trimming and J lost 10 bases, with 24 bases between them. The CDR3 totals 16 residues. Germline CDR1 SGHVS, CDR2 FNYEAQ. The CDR3 region is CASSPRDGGSNREQFF. In nucleotides, the CDR3 is TGTGCCAGCAGCCCCCGGGACGGCGGATCGAATAGGGAGCAGTTCTTC.

This clonotype was picked up many times. This chain connects TRBV7-6 to TRBJ1-4; 11 bases align to TRBD1. The V and J ends lost 6 bases and 3 bases, in that order; junction bases with no gene match: 3. CDR3 size: 15 residues. Germline values: CDR1 SGHVS, CDR2 FNYEAQ. Here the CDR3 DNA reads TGTGCCAGCAGACCGGGACAGGGGGCTAATGAAAAACTGTTTTTT. Translation gives CASRPGQGANEKLFF.

The rearrangement uses TRBV19 and TRBJ2-1; D may be TRBD1 (6 bases). V was cut by 7 bases and J by 0 bases, with 16 bases left in between. The CDR3 runs 16 residues. Germline assignment: CDR1 LNHDA and CDR2 SQIVND (reference sequence). The CDR3 loop is CASTPTGESSYNEQFF. The CDR3 DNA follows: TGTGCCAGTACTCCGACAGGTGAAAGCTCCTACAATGAGCAGTTCTTC.

V and J are TRBV20-1 and TRBJ2-7; D is uncertain. The V gene's germline CDR1 is DFQATT and CDR2 SNEGSKA (reference sequence). CDR3 length: 15 residues. The V and J ends lost 0 bases and 2 bases respectively, with 14 bases between them. The CDR3 DNA reads TGCAGTGCTAGAGATCGAAAGAAACGGACCTACGAGCAGTACGTC. Its translation: CSARDRKKRTYEQYV.

This clonotype was found a few times. The chain uses TRBV11-1 and TRBJ2-5; D possibly corresponds to TRBD1 (6 bases). From germline, CDR1 is SGHAT and CDR2 FQDESV (reference sequence). The CDR3 loop spans 15 amino acids. Trimming took 0 bases from V and 3 from J, leaving 11 bases between them. Here the CDR3 reads CASSLAPRGKETQYF. The DNA for the CDR3 is TGTGCCAGCAGCTTAGCGCCCAGGGGTAAAGAGACCCAGTACTTC.

The chain couples TRBV19 to TRBJ1-1; 8 bases match TRBD1. The CDR3 has 16 residues. The trim removed 0 bases at V and 10 bases at J, leaving 13 bases unmatched. Germline lookup yields CDR1 LNHDA and CDR2 SQIVND (reference sequence). The CDR3 DNA reads TGTGCCAGTAGTATAGATCCTAGGACAGGGAAAATGTCAGCTTTCTTT. Its translation: CASSIDPRTGKMSAFF.

V is TRBV7-3 and J is TRBJ2-2, with D hard to call. V gave up 5 bases and J gave up 2 bases, with 15 bases separating them. The CDR3 consists of 16 residues. In germline, CDR1 is SGHTA, CDR2 FQGTGA. The CDR3 bases are TGTGCCAGCAGCCCATACTTAGAAAGTAACACCGGGGAGCTGTTTTTT. This encodes CASSPYLESNTGELFF.

This clonotype has a handful of counts. The chain is built from TRBV6-1 and TRBJ1-2; D gene uncertain. This CDR3 is 14 amino acids long. The V gene lost 7 bases and the J gene lost 2 bases, with 14 bases spanning the gap. Germline CDR1 is MNHNS and CDR2 is SASEGT. The CDR3: CASTPRTANYGYTF. In DNA, the CDR3 is TGTGCCAGCACCCCCAGGACGGCAAACTATGGCTACACCTTC.

The chain couples TRBV4-1 to TRBJ1-2; 7 bases are shared with TRBD1. The germline V gene encodes CDR1 MGHRA and CDR2 YSYEKL. Trimming cost V 1 base and J 4 bases; bases outside gene matches: 6. CDR3 length equals 15 residues. The CDR3 nucleotides are TGCGCCAGCAGCCAAGGTCCAGGGGGGACCTATGGCTACACCTTC. Encoded protein: CASSQGPGGTYGYTF.

The chain carries TRBV28 and TRBJ1-5; D remains unclear. Germline V CDR1 and CDR2: MDHEN, SYDVKM. The CDR3 totals 13 residues. V lost 3 bases and J lost 3, with 6 bases in between. The CDR3: CASSFPNNQPQHF. Here the CDR3 DNA reads TGTGCCAGCAGTTTTCCAAACAATCAGCCCCAGCATTTT.